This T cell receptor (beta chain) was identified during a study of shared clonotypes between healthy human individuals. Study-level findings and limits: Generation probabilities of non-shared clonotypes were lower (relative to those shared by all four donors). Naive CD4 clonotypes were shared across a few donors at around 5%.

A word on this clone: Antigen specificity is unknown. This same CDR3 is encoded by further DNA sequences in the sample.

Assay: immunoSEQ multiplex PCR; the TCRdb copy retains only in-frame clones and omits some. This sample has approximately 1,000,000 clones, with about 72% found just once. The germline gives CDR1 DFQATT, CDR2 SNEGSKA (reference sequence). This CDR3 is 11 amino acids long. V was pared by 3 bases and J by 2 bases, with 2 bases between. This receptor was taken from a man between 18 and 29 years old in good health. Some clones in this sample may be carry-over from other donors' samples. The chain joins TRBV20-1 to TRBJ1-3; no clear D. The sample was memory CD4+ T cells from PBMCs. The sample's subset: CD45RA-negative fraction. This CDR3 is CSASPGNTIYF. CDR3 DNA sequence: TGCAGTGCTAGCCCTGGAAACACCATATATTTT.